The clone carrying this TCR beta chain was found a few times. Its matching antigen is unknown. The sample originates from a study of T cells after yellow fever vaccination. Across the whole study: The SMART-Seq v4 Ultra Low Input method served to prepare the low-cell-number fractions. Study conclusions and caveats: In FACS-sorted repertoires, abundant clonotypes from the bulk population could appear as contaminants. Some clonotypes, a small share, were shared between CD4 and CD8 compartments.

V was pared by 6 bases and J by 4 bases, with 15 bases between. This CDR3 has 14 amino acids. Germline assignment: CDR1 LGHNT and CDR2 FRNRAP. Universal primer sites and UMIs were introduced during 5'RACE template-switching synthesis of TCR cDNA. One entry per CDR3 protein results from TCRdb running MiXCR on the 5' RACE reads. The sample shows under 600,000 distinct CDR3 sequences, just over 20% of them seen only once. The source material was PBMCs, sampled around 3 weeks after the first yellow fever vaccination. The chain joins TRBV12-5 to TRBJ2-5; D is possibly TRBD2 (5 bases). The receptor was isolated from a man aged 18-30 years who received the YFV17D yellow fever vaccine. The CDR3, as DNA: TGTGCTAGTGGACCAGGACTCCGAACAGAGACCCAGTACTTC. Translating it yields CASGPGLRTETQYF.